This is a list of T cell receptor beta chains from one sample in a study of blood T cell repertoires in COVID-19. Sequenced by immunoSEQ multiplex PCR; TCRdb stores in-frame clones only, minus some. This repertoire shows 350,000 or so clones, around 86% found once; its top ten account for about 4%. The sample comprised PBMCs or T cells enriched from blood (not recorded which). All receptors come from a woman in her thirties or forties with acute COVID-19. CDR3s include the opening cysteine and the closing phenylalanine or tryptophan. The D gene is left open where the match is weak. Clone size appears in some rows only: once, few, many, or a class for an expanded clone.

clone_size	v_call	j_call	d_call	cdr3_nt	cdr3_aa
-	TRBV6-5	TRBJ1-1	TRBD1	TGTGCCAGCAGTCACGAGGACAGGGGGAACACTGAAGCTTTCTTT	CASSHEDRGNTEAFF
-	TRBV19	TRBJ2-7	TRBD1	TGTGCCACAGGAAGACAGGGGGCCTACGAGCAGTACTTC	CATGRQGAYEQYF
-	TRBV19	TRBJ2-2	-	TGTGCCAGTACTCATACGGCGGCGAACACCGGGGAGCTGTTTTTT	CASTHTAANTGELFF
once	TRBV12-3/TRBV12-4	TRBJ2-7	-	TGTGCCAGCAGCTTGTTCTACGAGCAGTACTTC	CASSLFYEQYF
once	TRBV6-5	TRBJ1-3	TRBD1	TGTGCCGGCGGGACAGGGGCTGGAAACACCATATATTTT	CAGGTGAGNTIYF
-	TRBV12-3/TRBV12-4	TRBJ2-7	-	TGTGCCAGCAGTTCTCGCGGCGAGCAGTACTTC	CASSSRGEQYF
-	TRBV13	TRBJ2-2	TRBD2	TGTGCCAGCAGCCCGGGAGGGGCCGGACGGGGGCGCGCCGGGGAGCTGTTTTTT	CASSPGGAGRGRAGELFF
-	TRBV12-5	TRBJ1-1	-	TGTGCTAGTGGTTTGGTACATTCATCCGCAGGGAGGTACACTGAAGCTTTCTTT	CASGLVHSSAGRYTEAFF
-	TRBV18	TRBJ1-4	-	TGTGCCAGCTCACAGAGGACAGCTTATAATGAAAAACTGTTTTTT	CASSQRTAYNEKLFF
few	TRBV3-1/TRBV3-2	TRBJ1-2	TRBD1	TGTGCCAGCAGCCAAAGGGACAGAAACACCTATGGCTACACCTTC	CASSQRDRNTYGYTF
-	TRBV10-2	TRBJ2-5	-	TGCGCCAGCAGTGTAGATAGTGGAGGGGTTGGAGGTTATCAAGAGACCCAGTACTTC	CASSVDSGGVGGYQETQYF
-	TRBV19	TRBJ1-2	-	TGTGCCAGTAGTCCCGAACGGGGTATCAATGGCTACACCTTC	CASSPERGINGYTF
-	TRBV2	TRBJ1-2	-	TGTGCCAGCAGCGTGGGGCAGTGGGAAGGCTACACCTTC	CASSVGQWEGYTF
-	TRBV7-9	TRBJ2-5	TRBD2	TGTGCCAGCAGCTCTGCGTCGGGGGGGGTAGGGACCCAGTACTTC	CASSSASGGVGTQYF
-	TRBV2	TRBJ2-5	TRBD2	TGTGCCAGCAGTCCGTGGGCTAGCGGAGGAGAGACCCAGTACTTC	CASSPWASGGETQYF
-	TRBV19	TRBJ1-6	TRBD1	TGTGCCAGTAGCCACCGGACAGGGATGAATTCACCCCTCCACTTT	CASSHRTGMNSPLHF
-	TRBV15	TRBJ1-1	TRBD1	TGTGCCACCAGAGACAGGGTAAAGCCTGAAGCTTTCTTT	CATRDRVKPEAFF
-	TRBV28	TRBJ1-6	TRBD1	TGTGCCAGCAGTCAGCCCCAGGGGGAGGATTCACCCCTCCACTTT	CASSQPQGEDSPLHF
-	TRBV5-4	TRBJ1-1	TRBD1	TGTGCCAGCAGCTTGGCGGGACAGGTTATCCCACAGGGGGAAGCTTTCTTT	CASSLAGQVIPQGEAFF
few	TRBV2	TRBJ1-2	-	TGTGCCAGCAGTGAACCCCTTGGGGGGGCGGGCTATGGCTACACCTTC	CASSEPLGGAGYGYTF
-	TRBV4-1	TRBJ2-7	-	TGCGCCAGCAGCCAAGATAGGGAGACACCTTCCTACGAGCAGTACTTC	CASSQDRETPSYEQYF
-	TRBV7-9	TRBJ1-1	TRBD1	TGTGCCAGCAGCTTCATGGGACAGAAATTAGGGCCCGCAATAAAAGCTTTCTTT	CASSFMGQKLGPAIKAFF
-	TRBV7-9	TRBJ2-3	TRBD2	TGTGCCAGCAGCTTAGGTTTTGGGGGGGTGACAGCTTCAGATACGCAGTATTTT	CASSLGFGGVTASDTQYF
-	TRBV5-1	TRBJ1-6	-	TGCGCCAGCAGCTTGGCGGGGTTGACCTATAATTCACCCCTCCACTTT	CASSLAGLTYNSPLHF
-	TRBV6-5	TRBJ1-3	TRBD1	TGTGCCAGCACCCTAATGGGACAGTTTGGAAACACCATATATTTT	CASTLMGQFGNTIYF
-	TRBV2	TRBJ1-2	-	TGTGCCAGCAGTGAATTATCCAGGGATGGCCATGGCTACACCTTC	CASSELSRDGHGYTF
few	TRBV12-3/TRBV12-4	TRBJ1-1	TRBD1	TGTGCCAGCAGGACAGGGAGCACTGAAGCTTTCTTT	CASRTGSTEAFF
once	TRBV20-1	TRBJ1-2	-	TGCAGTGCTAGTTTGGGCCCCTATGGCTACACCTTC	CSASLGPYGYTF
-	TRBV4-3	TRBJ1-1	-	TGCGCCAGCAGCCAAGACCCAGGGGTGCACGAAGCTTTCTTT	CASSQDPGVHEAFF
-	TRBV6-6	TRBJ2-1	TRBD1	TGTGCCACTCAACGGACAGGGTCTAGGAATGAGCAGTTCTTC	CATQRTGSRNEQFF
-	TRBV28	TRBJ1-5	TRBD1	TGTGCCAGCAGTTTACCCCGGTGGAGGGGGCGCGGACAGCCCCAGCATTTT	CASSLPRWRGRGQPQHF
-	TRBV5-6	TRBJ2-1	TRBD2	TGTGCCAGCAGCTTGTGGGGCGGGAGCGCTTTCAATGAGCAGTTCTTC	CASSLWGGSAFNEQFF
-	TRBV6-6	TRBJ2-7	TRBD2	TGTGCCAGCAGTTACGGGGTAGCGGGACACTACGAGCAGTACTTC	CASSYGVAGHYEQYF
-	TRBV7-8	TRBJ2-6	-	TGTGCCAGCAGCGATGGACAGCACTCTGGGGCCAACGTCCTGACTTTC	CASSDGQHSGANVLTF
-	TRBV19	TRBJ1-1	TRBD1	TGTGCCAGTATCCAGACAGGGGGCATCACTGAAGCTTTCTTT	CASIQTGGITEAFF
-	TRBV27	TRBJ1-1	-	TGTGCCAGCAGTCCAGACAGCTTGATGAACACTGAAGCTTTCTTT	CASSPDSLMNTEAFF